The sequence of this T cell receptor (beta chain) was determined in a study of blood T cell repertoires in COVID-19. The CDR3 runs to 15 residues. V dropped 0 bases and J dropped 7 bases, with 15 bases sitting between them. Germline CDR1 and CDR2: LGHDT and YNNKEL (reference sequence). This table comes from immunoSEQ multiplex PCR, and its TCRdb copy is limited to in-frame clones, with some not included. This table holds under 150,000 clones, roughly 90% found once. This rearrangement joins TRBV3-1 (or the pseudogene TRBV3-2) to TRBJ1-2, with D possibly matching TRBD1 (5 bases). The specimen was peripheral blood. The receptor's source is a man in his forties or fifties with active COVID-19. CDR3 protein: CASSQDIGVSFGYTF. The CDR3 nucleotides are TGTGCCAGCAGCCAAGATATAGGGGTGTCCTTTGGCTACACCTTC.